The 30 T cell receptor beta chains below were found in one sample sequenced in a study of response to subunit inactivated influenza vaccine (dated by TCRdb to 2016 to 2019). Receptor amplification or capture employed RT-PCR. TCRdb lists the instrument as Illumina HiSeq 2500. The raw public reads went through TCRdb reprocessing: fastp at Q25, MiXCR clone calling, in-frame beta chains kept. Each record represents a unique CDR3 protein, reported with the most common genes and DNA among its rows. Recorded for this sample are around 650,000 distinct CDR3 sequences; 15% to 19% of them occurred a single time. The ten largest account for roughly 12% of the sample. The sample was PBMCs from blood, taken 11 to 12 days after vaccination. The origin of the receptors is a man in his fifties or sixties who received an inactivated influenza vaccine. Donor details come from another sample of the same person, matched by shared clones.

A few counts support this clonotype. The chain joins TRBV29-1 to TRBJ2-4, with a weak D call TRBD2 (5 bases). This CDR3 is 12 amino acids long. V lost 1 base and J 11 bases, leaving 12 bases between the germline ends. CDR1 SQVTM and CDR2 ANQGSEA come from the germline V gene. This CDR3 is CSVEVGRTFQYF. The CDR3 DNA sequence: TGCAGCGTTGAAGTAGGGCGGACTTTTCAGTACTTC.

The chain has TRBV3-1 and TRBJ2-7; D possibly corresponds to TRBD1 (5 bases). V was trimmed by 3 bases and J by 3 bases, leaving 15 bases between them. This CDR3 is built from 15 residues. From germline, CDR1 is LGHDT and CDR2 YNNKEL (reference sequence). The CDR3 coding sequence is TGTGCCAGCAGCCACGGCCCGCGAACAGGCTACGAGCAGTACTTC. As protein: CASSHGPRTGYEQYF.

This clonotype was counted only a few times. This chain joins TRBV5-6 and TRBJ1-1; D not resolved. The V end lost 3 bases, the J end lost 1 base, and 13 bases lay between the germline ends. Per the germline V gene, CDR1 is SGHDT and CDR2 is YYEEEE. The CDR3 spans 15 residues. The chain's CDR3 is CASSWSSGGNTEAFF. The DNA of the CDR3 is TGTGCCAGCAGCTGGTCCTCTGGAGGGAACACTGAAGCTTTCTTT.

This clonotype occurred a few times. The chain is built from TRBV10-2 and TRBJ1-1; TRBD1 aligns across 9 bases. Germline V lookup: CDR1 WSHSY, CDR2 SAAADI. The ends lost 4 bases at V and 9 bases at J; junction bases unmatched: 6. The CDR3 is 13 residues long. CDR3 coding DNA: TGCGCCAGCAGTGGAGAGACAGGGGGGAAAGCTTTCTTT. Translating gives CASSGETGGKAFF.

CDR3 bases: TGCGCCAGCAGCCAAGCTGCCGGGGACACCGGGGAGCTGTTTTTT. This codes for CASSQAAGDTGELFF. J is TRBJ2-2 and V is TRBV4-3, with a weak D call TRBD2 (5 bases). The germline V gene encodes CDR1 LGHNA and CDR2 YSLEER. The V end lost 1 base, the J end lost 3 bases, and 9 bases lay between the germline ends. The CDR3 spans 15 residues.

In its sample, this clonotype was seen a few times. The J gene is TRBJ1-3, the V gene TRBV12-3 or TRBV12-4; D might be TRBD1 (5 bases). The V gene lost 6 bases and the J gene lost 0 bases, with 9 bases spanning the gap. The CDR3 is 14 residues long. The CDR3 protein is CASSDSFSGNTIYF. The CDR3, as DNA: TGTGCCAGCAGCGACAGTTTCTCTGGAAACACCATATATTTT.

This clonotype was observed a handful of times. The genes are TRBV7-9 and TRBJ1-4; possible D gene TRBD1, 6 bases. The V gene lost 5 bases and the J gene lost 8 bases, with 18 bases spanning the gap. This CDR3 has 15 residues. Germline V lookup: CDR1 SEHNR, CDR2 FQNEAQ (reference sequence). CDR3 DNA sequence: TGTGCCAGCAGCCCCCCGGAAGGGGGAGGCGAAAAACTGTTTTTT. Residues: CASSPPEGGGEKLFF.

The chain links TRBV5-1 to TRBJ2-1; TRBD1 or TRBD2 may be the D gene (5 bases each). From germline, CDR1 is SGHRS and CDR2 YFSETQ. The CDR3 is 15 amino acids. V was trimmed by 2 bases and J by 3 bases, leaving 12 bases between them. The CDR3 sequence: CASSFRDEIYNEQFF. Here the CDR3 DNA reads TGCGCCAGCAGCTTCCGGGACGAGATCTACAATGAGCAGTTCTTC.

The rearrangement joins TRBV7-2 to TRBJ2-7; 9 nucleotides line up with TRBD1. Germline CDR1 is SGHTA and CDR2 is FQGNSA. After removal of 5 bases from V and 3 bases from J, the junction contained 11 bases not matched to a gene. This CDR3 region has 16 residues. The CDR3 DNA reads TGTGCCAGCAGCCCAACGAGACAGGGGGTTTTCTACGAGCAGTACTTC. Its translation is CASSPTRQGVFYEQYF.

V is TRBV6-2 or TRBV6-3 and J is TRBJ1-2; D is uncertain. Germline CDR1 is MNHEY and CDR2 is SVGEGT. CDR3 length: 13 amino acids. Trimming removed 7 bases at V and 4 bases at J, with 13 bases between. The CDR3 region is CASNTNDPYGYTF. CDR3 DNA sequence: TGTGCCAGCAATACGAACGATCCCTATGGCTACACCTTC.

This clonotype came up a few times. The chain couples TRBV6-1 to TRBJ2-6; TRBD1 is a possible D gene (6 bases). Germline V gene data show CDR1 as MNHNS and CDR2 as SASEGT. V was clipped by 7 bases and J by 0 bases, with 10 bases between them. The CDR3 loop spans 15 amino acids. The CDR3 protein is CASKTGYSGANVLTF. In DNA form, the CDR3 reads TGTGCCAGCAAAACAGGGTACTCTGGGGCCAACGTCCTGACTTTC.

Many counts were recorded for this clonotype. The chain uses TRBV5-5 and TRBJ2-7; D unclear. Germline-derived CDR1 and CDR2 are SGHKS and YYEKEE (reference sequence). The V and J ends lost 0 bases and 2 bases respectively, with 9 bases between them. The CDR3 runs to 14 residues. The CDR3 bases are TGTGCCAGCAGCTTGGGCCAGGAGACCTACGAGCAGTACTTC. Translated: CASSLGQETYEQYF.

This clonotype was seen ten or more times. The chain is built from TRBV28 and TRBJ2-2, with 8 positions matching TRBD2. The ends lost 5 bases at V and 7 bases at J; junction bases unmatched: 9. There are 15 residues in the CDR3. Germline CDR1 reads MDHEN; CDR2 reads SYDVKM. This CDR3 reads CASSLSGKRIGELFF. The CDR3 nucleotides read TGTGCCAGCAGTCTTAGCGGGAAAAGAATCGGGGAGCTGTTTTTT.

Only a few counts were recorded for this clonotype. The chain recombines TRBV5-1 with TRBJ1-1; 8 bases map to TRBD1. The V and J ends lost 4 bases and 6 bases, in that order; junction bases with no gene match: 14. CDR3 length: 16 amino acids. From germline, CDR1 is SGHRS and CDR2 YFSETQ. In nucleotides, the CDR3 is TGCGCCAGCAGCCGGACCGGGACAGGCGGTAGCTCTGAAGCTTTCTTT. It specifies CASSRTGTGGSSEAFF.

In this sample, this clonotype turned up once. The chain has TRBV24-1 and TRBJ2-3; no reliable D call. V lost 5 bases and J lost 3, with 5 bases in between. From germline, CDR1 is KGHDR and CDR2 SFDVKD. The CDR3 is 12 amino acids. CDR3 DNA sequence: TGTGCCACCAGTGGTTTTACAGATACGCAGTATTTT. Encoded protein: CATSGFTDTQYF.

The gene calls are TRBV6-2 or TRBV6-3 and TRBJ1-1; D is ambiguous. Germline CDR1 and CDR2: MNHEY and SVGEGT. The CDR3 is 14 amino acids. V lost 2 bases to trimming and J lost 3 bases, with 10 bases between them. Here the CDR3 reads CASSYDVWDTEAFF. The CDR3 DNA is TGTGCCAGCAGTTACGATGTGTGGGACACTGAAGCTTTCTTT.

The chain has TRBV20-1 and TRBJ2-5; TRBD2 matches 10 bases. Germline V lookup: CDR1 DFQATT, CDR2 SNEGSKA (reference sequence). The CDR3 sequence is 18 residues long. V shed 0 bases and J 5 bases; nucleotides not matched to a gene: 15. This CDR3 reads CSARDELASSGSSETQYF. The CDR3 nucleotides read TGCAGTGCTAGAGATGAGTTGGCGTCTAGCGGGAGTTCGGAGACCCAGTACTTC.

The sample holds a few counts of this clonotype. The chain is built from TRBV7-2 and TRBJ2-3; D is undetermined. The V gene's germline CDR1 is SGHTA and CDR2 FQGNSA. V lost 5 bases to trimming and J lost 4 bases, with 16 bases between them. The CDR3 runs 15 residues. The CDR3: CASSPFSSVPDTQYF. The CDR3 DNA reads as TGTGCCAGCAGCCCCTTCTCGAGCGTCCCAGATACGCAGTATTTT. The full variable domain, in which reference TRBV7-2 and TRBJ2-3 provide the parts outside the CDR3, is GAGVSQSPSNKVTEKGKDVELRCDPISGHTALYWYRQSLGQGLEFLIYFQGNSAPDKSGLPSDRFSAERTGGSVSTLTIQRTQQEDSAVYLCASSPFSSVPDTQYFGPGTRLTVL.

The chain carries TRBV20-1 and TRBJ2-3; possibly TRBD1 or TRBD2 for D (7 bases each). V dropped 3 bases and J dropped 0 bases, with 16 bases sitting between them. Germline CDR1 reads DFQATT; CDR2 reads SNEGSKA (reference sequence). The CDR3 is made up of 16 amino acids. CDR3 region: CSARGQGGDSTDTQYF. CDR3 nucleotide sequence: TGCAGTGCTAGGGGGCAGGGGGGGGATAGCACAGATACGCAGTATTTT.

The chain recombines TRBV7-2 with TRBJ2-7; 7 bases agree with TRBD1. Germline CDR1 reads SGHTA; CDR2 reads FQGNSA. The J segment lost 5 bases and the V segment lost 5 bases, leaving 9 bases of the junction unmatched. CDR3 size: 14 residues. In DNA, the CDR3 is TGTGCCAGCAGCAAAACTGGGACAGTCGACGAGCAGTACTTC. It codes for CASSKTGTVDEQYF. Based on the CDR3 plus reference TRBV7-2 and TRBJ2-7, the full variable domain is GAGVSQSPSNKVTEKGKDVELRCDPISGHTALYWYRQSLGQGLEFLIYFQGNSAPDKSGLPSDRFSAERTGGSVSTLTIQRTQQEDSAVYLCASSKTGTVDEQYFGPGTRLTVT.

The sample holds a few counts of this clonotype. The genes are TRBV5-1 and TRBJ2-2; D is unclear. Germline V gene data show CDR1 as SGHRS and CDR2 as YFSETQ. Trimming took 4 bases from V and 3 from J, leaving 10 bases between them. The CDR3 sequence is 14 residues long. The CDR3 loop reads CASSPRYDTGELFF. In nucleotides, the CDR3 is TGCGCCAGCAGCCCGCGGTATGACACCGGGGAGCTGTTTTTT.

The chain recombines TRBV20-1 with TRBJ1-1; D ambiguous. This CDR3 has 15 amino acids. The V gene lost 3 bases and the J gene lost 0 bases, with 14 bases spanning the gap. Germline values: CDR1 DFQATT, CDR2 SNEGSKA (reference sequence). The CDR3 nucleotides are TGCAGTGCTAGCCGACCACAAGCAGTGAACACTGAAGCTTTCTTT. Translation: CSASRPQAVNTEAFF.

This clonotype was seen more than once but under ten times. This chain links TRBV27 with TRBJ2-7; TRBD2 might be the D (6 bases). Deletions cut 4 bases from V and 4 bases from J, with 17 bases between. The CDR3 sequence is 15 residues long. Germline loops: CDR1 MNHEY, CDR2 SMNVEV (reference sequence). As DNA, the CDR3 is TGTGCCAGCAGTTGGGCGGGACTGAAAACGTACGAGCAGTACTTC. This translates into CASSWAGLKTYEQYF.

This clonotype was detected only a few times. The chain couples TRBV7-9 to TRBJ1-5; unclear D gene. V was clipped by 0 bases and J by 3 bases, with 9 bases between them. CDR1 and CDR2 (germline): SEHNR, FQNEAQ (reference sequence). The CDR3 consists of 15 residues. In nucleotides, the CDR3 is TGTGCCAGCAGCTTAGCGAACAGCTACAATCAGCCCCAGCATTTT. It translates to CASSLANSYNQPQHF.

This sequence joins TRBV4-3 and TRBJ2-7; D is perhaps TRBD2 (6 bases). The CDR3 has 16 residues. Germline V gene sequence: CDR1 LGHNA, CDR2 YSLEER. Trimming shortened V by 0 bases and J by 7 bases, and 19 bases separated the two germline ends. The CDR3 reads CASSQEGTRRGGEQYF. CDR3 coding DNA: TGCGCCAGCAGCCAAGAGGGGACCCGGAGAGGAGGGGAGCAGTACTTC.

V gene TRBV10-3 combines with J gene TRBJ1-2, with 7 nucleotides matching TRBD1. The CDR3 contains 15 residues. Per germline, CDR1 ENHRY and CDR2 SYGVKD. Losses at the gene ends were 0 bases for V and 4 bases for J; bases not matched to a gene: 5. As DNA, the CDR3 is TGTGCCATCAGTGAGTCCCGGGACAGTTTCTATGGCTACACCTTC. Encoded protein: CAISESRDSFYGYTF.

CDR3 residues: CASSQLAVQETQYF. The DNA of the CDR3 is TGTGCCAGCAGTCAACTAGCGGTCCAAGAGACCCAGTACTTC. The chain carries TRBV27 and TRBJ2-5; 8 positions match TRBD2. This CDR3 region has 14 residues. V lost 5 bases to trimming and J lost 1 base; unmatched junction nucleotides: 3. The germline gives CDR1 MNHEY, CDR2 SMNVEV (reference sequence).

The chain has TRBV7-8 and TRBJ2-3, with D perhaps given as TRBD1 or TRBD2 (5 bases each). The ends were cut back, 0 bases at V and 6 bases at J, with 13 bases in the middle. The length of the CDR3 is 15 residues. Germline loops: CDR1 SGHVS, CDR2 FQNEAQ. The CDR3 loop is CASSLARGRVDTQYF. Written as DNA, the CDR3 is TGTGCCAGCAGCTTAGCCCGGGGCCGTGTGGATACGCAGTATTTT. Supplemented by reference TRBV7-8 and TRBJ2-3, the full variable domain reads GAGVSQSPRYKVAKRGQDVALRCDPISGHVSLFWYQQALGQGPEFLTYFQNEAQLDKSGLPSDRFFAERPEGSVSTLKIQRTQQEDSAVYLCASSLARGRVDTQYFGPGTRLTVL.

V and J are TRBV30 and TRBJ1-1; 8 bases fit TRBD1. The CDR3 runs 15 residues. CDR1 is GTSNPN, CDR2 SVGIG, per germline (reference sequence). The ends lost 2 bases at V and 2 bases at J; junction bases unmatched: 7. CDR3 nucleotides: TGTGCCTGGAGTAGAGACAGGGGCGGAAACACTGAAGCTTTCTTT. Amino acid sequence: CAWSRDRGGNTEAFF.

The sample holds a few counts of this clonotype. This chain connects TRBV11-3 to TRBJ2-3, with D unclear. This CDR3 contains 16 residues. Germline CDR1 SGHNT, CDR2 YENEEA. The germline V and J ends were trimmed by 1 base and 3 bases, with 14 bases remaining between them. Written as DNA, the CDR3 is TGTGCCAGCAGCTTAGGTTGGGCGCCCGGGACAGATACGCAGTATTTT. This gives the protein CASSLGWAPGTDTQYF.